Listed below are T cell receptor beta chains from one sample, sequenced in a study of cytomegalovirus exposure and HLA in healthy donors. TCRdb's table, derived via immunoSEQ multiplex PCR, lists solely in-frame clones and lacks some. The sample includes about 180,000 clones, about three quarters of them seen just once. What was sequenced was PBMCs. All receptors derive from a woman in her forties or fifties in good health and CMV-seropositive. Each CDR3 is given with its conserved first and last residue. D genes are given only for firm matches. Where a row states a size, it is once, few, many or the class of an expanded clone; other rows omit it.

>NA|TRBV5-1|TRBJ1-6|TRBD1|16
TGCGCCAGCAGCTTGGAAGGACAGGGCTCTAATTCACCCCTCCACTTT
CASSLEGQGSNSPLHF
>NA|TRBV11-3|TRBJ2-4|NA|13
TGTGCCAGCAGCTTCGGGGGTGCGGACATTCAGTACTTC
CASSFGGADIQYF
>NA|TRBV4-3|TRBJ2-5|NA|15
TGCGCCAGCAGCCAAGGCGGGGCTAGCCAGGAGACCCAGTACTTC
CASSQGGASQETQYF
>once|TRBV28|TRBJ1-5|NA|12
TGTGCCATCGCGGGAGGAATACAGCCCCAGCATTTT
CAIAGGIQPQHF
>NA|TRBV27|TRBJ2-7|NA|14
TGTGCCAGCAGTTTAACGGCGGGACTCACCGAGCAGTACTTC
CASSLTAGLTEQYF
>once|TRBV27|TRBJ2-1|TRBD1|15
TGTGCCAGCAGTTTATTCAGGGGGCCCTACAATGAGCAGTTCTTC
CASSLFRGPYNEQFF
>NA|TRBV5-4|TRBJ2-7|NA|15
TGTGCCAGCAGCCTGGAGGGGCAGGGCTCCTACGAGCAGTACTTC
CASSLEGQGSYEQYF
>once|TRBV18|TRBJ1-1|NA|15
TGTGCCAGCTCACCTACCAGGGATAGGGGGTCTGAAGCTTTCTTT
CASSPTRDRGSEAFF
>NA|TRBV6-1|TRBJ2-7|TRBD1|15
TGTGCCAGCACAAAAGACAGGGGCCTTACCTACGAGCAGTACTTC
CASTKDRGLTYEQYF
>NA|TRBV11-3|TRBJ2-3|TRBD2|18
TGTGCCAGCAGCTTAGCGTGGGGACTAGCGGGAGTGCCTGATACGCAGTATTTT
CASSLAWGLAGVPDTQYF
>NA|TRBV5-6|TRBJ2-1|NA|11
TGTGCCAGCAGCTTTGAGCATGAGCAGTTCTTC
CASSFEHEQFF
>NA|TRBV27|TRBJ2-5|TRBD1|18
TGTGCCAGCAGCCTGAGGCCCGCTTGGACAGGGGACCAAGAGACCCAGTACTTC
CASSLRPAWTGDQETQYF
>NA|TRBV11-3|TRBJ1-1|NA|13
TGTGCCAGCAGCCCTAGCATGAACACTGAAGCTTTCTTT
CASSPSMNTEAFF
>NA|TRBV25-1|TRBJ2-4|TRBD1|15
TGTGCCAGCAGTGATGGGGACAGGGGCAAAAACAGTCAGTACTTC
CASSDGDRGKNSQYF
>few|TRBV5-6|TRBJ2-7|TRBD1|14
TGTGCCAGCAGCTTGGAGGGACAGGGCTACGAGCAGTACTTC
CASSLEGQGYEQYF
>NA|TRBV29-1|TRBJ1-2|TRBD1|12
TGCAGCAGCCGACAGGGGGACTATGGCTACACCTTC
CSSRQGDYGYTF
>NA|TRBV11-1|TRBJ2-1|TRBD2|13
TGTGCCAGCAGCTTTAGCGGGAATAATGAGCAGTTCTTC
CASSFSGNNEQFF
>NA|TRBV5-1|TRBJ1-4|TRBD1|14
TGCGCCAGCAGCTCAGGGGGCTATAATGAAAAACTGTTTTTT
CASSSGGYNEKLFF
>NA|TRBV28|TRBJ2-3|NA|15
TGTGCCAGCAGGCGTAGGACAGCATCAACAGATACGCAGTATTTT
CASRRRTASTDTQYF
>NA|TRBV6-1|TRBJ1-1|NA|13
TGTGCCAGCAGTGAAAGCCAGAACACTGAAGCTTTCTTT
CASSESQNTEAFF
>once|TRBV5-1|TRBJ1-2|NA|15
TGCGCCAGCAGCTTGGTAGGACAGCCGGACTATGGCTACACCTTC
CASSLVGQPDYGYTF
>NA|TRBV30|TRBJ1-5|TRBD1|14
TGTGCCTGGAGTTATAACAGGGGGGATCAGCCCCAGCATTTT
CAWSYNRGDQPQHF
>NA|TRBV2|TRBJ2-7|NA|14
TGTGCCAGCAGCGAAGACAGGAGCTCCTACGAGCAGTACTTC
CASSEDRSSYEQYF
>NA|TRBV5-5|TRBJ1-1|TRBD1|14
TGTGCCAGCAGCCCTAGGGACAGGCTCTCTGAAGCTTTCTTT
CASSPRDRLSEAFF
>NA|TRBV5-1|TRBJ2-2|TRBD1|16
TGCGCCAGCAGCTTGCCCCAGGGGGCGGGAACCGGGGAGCTGTTTTTT
CASSLPQGAGTGELFF
>NA|TRBV29-1|TRBJ2-1|NA|14
TGCAGCGCTGGCGGGATCCCTGCGGTGGATGAGCAGTTCTTC
CSAGGIPAVDEQFF
>few|TRBV9|TRBJ1-1|TRBD1|17
TGTGCCAGCAGCCTAAATCCGGGTGGGACAGTTAACACTGAAGCTTTCTTT
CASSLNPGGTVNTEAFF
>few|TRBV27|TRBJ1-2|NA|14
TGTGCCAGCCGCCAGGCAGGTTATACCTATGGCTACACCTTC
CASRQAGYTYGYTF
>NA|TRBV19|TRBJ2-6|NA|14
TGTGCCAGTAGTACCTACTCTGGGGCCAACGGCCTGACTTTC
CASSTYSGANGLTF
>NA|TRBV5-5|TRBJ1-2|NA|13
TGTGCCAGCAGCTGGACAACCGAATGGGGCTACACCTTC
CASSWTTEWGYTF
>NA|TRBV7-6|TRBJ2-5|TRBD1|15
TGTGCCAGCAGCTTAGCAGGGACAGGGTCTCAGACCCAGTACTTC
CASSLAGTGSQTQYF
>few|TRBV18|TRBJ1-5|NA|15
TGTGCCAGCTCTCCCTCCGGAGAAGGGAGTCAGCCCCAGCATTTT
CASSPSGEGSQPQHF
>NA|TRBV9|TRBJ2-3|TRBD1|14
TGTGCCAGCACCGGGACAGGGGGCGCAGATACGCAGTATTTT
CASTGTGGADTQYF
>NA|TRBV28|TRBJ2-3|TRBD2|19
TGTGCCAGCAGTTTTCTAGGACTAGCGGGGGTTGGGGGCACAGATACGCAGTATTTT
CASSFLGLAGVGGTDTQYF
>NA|TRBV19|TRBJ1-4|NA|12
TGTGCCAGTAGTGCCCGGGAGGAAAAACTGTTTTTT
CASSAREEKLFF
>NA|TRBV2|TRBJ2-3|TRBD1|15
TGTGCCAGCAGCGAACAGGGGGGTAGCACAGATACGCAGTATTTT
CASSEQGGSTDTQYF
>NA|TRBV7-6|TRBJ2-5|NA|14
TGTGCCAGCAGCTTAGCGCAGGCTAGCGCCCGCCGCCACTTC
CASSLAQASARRHF
>NA|TRBV7-9|TRBJ2-2|NA|14
TGTGCCAGCAGGACCGGGACATCCGTCGGGGAGCTGTTTTTT
CASRTGTSVGELFF
>NA|TRBV14|TRBJ2-7|TRBD1|14
TGTGCCAGCAGCCTGGGACAGAGCTCCTACGAGCAGTACTTC
CASSLGQSSYEQYF
>NA|TRBV10-3|TRBJ1-2|TRBD1|16
TGTGCCATCAGTGCACCGGGGACAGGGAGGAACTATGGCTACACCTTC
CAISAPGTGRNYGYTF
>once|TRBV9|TRBJ2-6|TRBD1|14
TGTGCCAGCAGCTCCGGGACAGGCGGGTTCGTCCTGACTTTC
CASSSGTGGFVLTF
>NA|TRBV29-1|TRBJ1-2|TRBD1|13
TGCAGCGTTGATGGACAGGGATGGTATGGCTACACCTTC
CSVDGQGWYGYTF
>NA|TRBV4-3|TRBJ2-7|NA|13
TGCGCCAGCAGCATAGGAGGAGGATACGAGCAGTACTTC
CASSIGGGYEQYF
>NA|TRBV28|TRBJ2-6|TRBD1|18
TGTGCCAGCAGTATTATACAGGGGCCTAGCTCTGGGGCCAACGGCCTGACTTTC
CASSIIQGPSSGANGLTF
>NA|TRBV15|TRBJ1-5|NA|16
TGTGCCACCAGCACCCGGACAGTAAAGGGCAATCAGCCCCAGCATTTT
CATSTRTVKGNQPQHF
>NA|TRBV9|TRBJ2-7|TRBD1|13
TGTGCCAGAGTGTGGACAGGAGACTACGAGCAGTACTTC
CARVWTGDYEQYF
>once|TRBV4-3|TRBJ2-1|TRBD2|16
TGCGCCAGCAGCCAAGAAGGGACTAGCGGGAGTAATGAGCAGTTCTTC
CASSQEGTSGSNEQFF